This T cell receptor beta chain derives from a study of blood T cell repertoires in COVID-19. The wider study: COVID-19 samples from acute and convalescent phases originated in the United States, Italy and Spain. PBMCs, B-cell-depleted T cells, or T cells provided the cDNA or gDNA that made up the material.

In the original processing: Reference gene primers were amplified, and this amplification served to estimate nucleated cell counts. Measured with immunoSEQ multiplex PCR; TCRdb has only the in-frame clones, and not every one. Clonal size and the V and J genes are those of that table, whereas D and trimming came from the DNA. In the table there are about 170,000 clones, more than 75% of which are singletons. Germline loops: CDR1 SNHLY, CDR2 FYNNEI. The CDR3 is 14 amino acids. V was clipped by 5 bases and J by 5 bases; unmatched bases: 8. The chain links TRBV2 to TRBJ1-2; TRBD1 matches 7 bases. Material for sequencing was peripheral blood. The clonotype comes from a man in his 70s with acute or convalescent COVID-19. CDR3 coding DNA: TGTGCCAGCAGTTTTAACGACAGGGAGTATGGCTACACCTTC. Its translation: CASSFNDREYGYTF. The entire variable domain, with the rest obtained from reference TRBV2 and TRBJ1-2, is as follows: EPEVTQTPSHQVTQMGQEVILRCVPISNHLYFYWYRQILGQKVEFLVSFYNNEISEKSEIFDDQFSVERPDGSNFTLKIRSTKLEDSAMYFCASSFNDREYGYTFGSGTRLTVV.